Included here is one T cell receptor (beta chain) sequence, with context. Its antigen is unknown. This entry comes from a study of cytomegalovirus exposure and HLA in healthy donors. Across the whole study: A subsequent analysis stated that the approximately 110 validation repertoires were run on the same platform as the roughly 670 first-cohort repertoires.

The V gene end was trimmed by 9 bases and the J gene end by 2 bases; junction bases not matched to a gene: 8. The germline CDR1 and CDR2 sequences are MNHEY and SVGAGI. CDR3 length: 14 amino acids. Study results and limitations: In vitro testing confirmed three CMV-associated chains as specific for CMV antigens. Most observed TCR sequences were rare, whereas some public TCRs were detected in many donors. The study labeled around 160 TCR beta chains cytomegalovirus-associated.

Only in-frame clones appear in the TCRdb table, and some are missing; sequencing was by immunoSEQ multiplex PCR. This sample has 150,000 or so clones, with more than 80% found just once. The genes are TRBV6-5 and TRBJ2-7, with TRBD1 matching 9 bases. The sequencing input was PBMCs. The receptor was derived from a woman in her 30s in good health and CMV-seropositive. As DNA, the CDR3 is TGTGCCAGTCACAGGGGGCTCCCCCCCTACGAGCAGTACTTC. Protein product: CASHRGLPPYEQYF.